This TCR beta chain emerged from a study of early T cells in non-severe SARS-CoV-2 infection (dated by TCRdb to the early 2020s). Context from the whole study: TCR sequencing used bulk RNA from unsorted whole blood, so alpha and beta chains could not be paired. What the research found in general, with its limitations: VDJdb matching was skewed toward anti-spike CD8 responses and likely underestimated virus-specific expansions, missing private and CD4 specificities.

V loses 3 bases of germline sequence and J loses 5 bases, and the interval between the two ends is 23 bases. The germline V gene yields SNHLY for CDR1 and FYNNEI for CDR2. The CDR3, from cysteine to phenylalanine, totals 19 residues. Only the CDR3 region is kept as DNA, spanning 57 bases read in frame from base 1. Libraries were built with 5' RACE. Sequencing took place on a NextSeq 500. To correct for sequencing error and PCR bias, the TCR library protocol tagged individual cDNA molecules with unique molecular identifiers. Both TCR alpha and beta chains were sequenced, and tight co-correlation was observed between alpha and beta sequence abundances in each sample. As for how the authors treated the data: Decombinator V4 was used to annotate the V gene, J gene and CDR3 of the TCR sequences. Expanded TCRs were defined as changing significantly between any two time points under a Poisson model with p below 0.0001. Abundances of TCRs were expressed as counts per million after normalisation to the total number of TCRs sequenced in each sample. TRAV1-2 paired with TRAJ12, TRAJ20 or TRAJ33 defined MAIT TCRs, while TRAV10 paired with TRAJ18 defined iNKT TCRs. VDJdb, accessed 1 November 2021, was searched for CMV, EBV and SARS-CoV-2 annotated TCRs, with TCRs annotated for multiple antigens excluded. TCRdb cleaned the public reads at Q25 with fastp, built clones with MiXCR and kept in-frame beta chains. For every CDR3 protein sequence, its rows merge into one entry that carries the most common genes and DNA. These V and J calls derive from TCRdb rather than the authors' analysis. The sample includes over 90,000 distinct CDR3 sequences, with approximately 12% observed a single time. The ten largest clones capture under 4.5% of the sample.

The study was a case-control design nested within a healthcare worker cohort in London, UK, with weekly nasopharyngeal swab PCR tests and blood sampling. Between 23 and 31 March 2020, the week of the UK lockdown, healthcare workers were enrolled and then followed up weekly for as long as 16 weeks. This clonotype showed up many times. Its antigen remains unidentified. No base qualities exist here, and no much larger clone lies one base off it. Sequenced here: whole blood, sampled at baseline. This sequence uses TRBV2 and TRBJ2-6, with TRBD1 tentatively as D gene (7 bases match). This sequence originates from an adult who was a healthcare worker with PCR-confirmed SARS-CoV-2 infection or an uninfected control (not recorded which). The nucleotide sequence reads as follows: TGTGCCAGCAGTGAGACAGGGAGGTCCTTCTCCGTAAGGGCCAACGTCCTGACTTTC. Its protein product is CASSETGRSFSVRANVLTF.